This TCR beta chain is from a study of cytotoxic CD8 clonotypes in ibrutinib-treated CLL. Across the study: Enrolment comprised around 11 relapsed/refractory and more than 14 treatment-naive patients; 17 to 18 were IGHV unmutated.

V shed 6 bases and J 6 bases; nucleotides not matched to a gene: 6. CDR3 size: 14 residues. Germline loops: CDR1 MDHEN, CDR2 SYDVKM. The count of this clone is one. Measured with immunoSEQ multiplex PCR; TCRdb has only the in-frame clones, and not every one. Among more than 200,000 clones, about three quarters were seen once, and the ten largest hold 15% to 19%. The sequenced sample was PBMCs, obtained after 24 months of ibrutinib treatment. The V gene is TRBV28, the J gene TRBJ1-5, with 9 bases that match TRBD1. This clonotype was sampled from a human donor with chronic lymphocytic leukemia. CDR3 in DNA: TGTGCCAGCAGCCCCGGACAGGGGAGTCAGCCCCAGCATTTT. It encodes CASSPGQGSQPQHF.